This TCR beta chain was obtained from a study of vaccination and CD4 T cells after COVID-19 (dated by TCRdb to 2021 to 2024). A note on the overall study: Every convalescent patient had a positive nasal swab PCR test for SARS-CoV-2, with mild disease in eight to ten patients and severe disease in one. Post-COVID blood samples from convalescent patients were collected a median of roughly 100 days after diagnosis, with a range of 35 to 161 days. The convalescent cohort included six males and four females, with two Hispanic individuals, seven Caucasians, two Asians and one multiracial person. Participants received two doses of either the Pfizer-BioNTech BNT162b2 vaccine (n=8) or the Moderna mRNA-1273 vaccine (n=2). The cultures were stimulated with overlapping spike peptide pools from SARS-CoV-2 and from the common cold coronaviruses HCoV-NL63, HCoV-OC43 and HCoV-229E. Post-vaccine blood samples were taken a median of about 72 days after the second vaccine dose, with a range of 14 to 241 days. Control cultures used a CEFX viral epitope pool as positive control, an HIV-1 Nef peptide pool as negative control, or no peptide. In under twelve COVID-19 convalescent patients and a handful of infection-naive healthy vaccine recipients, researchers compared the spike-specific CD4+ TCR repertoire from before mRNA vaccination with the repertoire from after.

This specimen's treatment or condition label, interpreted: 10-day PBMC culture with coronavirus spike peptide pools or control peptides (ViraFEST assay). The ViraFEST assay was used in the study, in which antigen-specific T cells were expanded with peptide pools and expanded clonotypes were subsequently identified by TCR sequencing. The convalescent patients' positive SARS-CoV-2 PCR tests fell between March and December 2020, which was before the Alpha, Beta and Delta variants emerged in the United States. Each well held around 2.1 million PBMCs cultured with approximately 10 ug/ml peptide pools in IMDM containing around 5% human AB serum and approximately 10 IU/ml IL-2. Half of the culture medium was replaced with fresh IL-2-containing medium on days 3 and 7. After 10 days of culture, CD4+ T cells were isolated by negative selection using the EasySep CD4+ T cell isolation kit. Ficoll-Paque Plus gradient centrifugation was used to isolate PBMCs from whole blood, and the isolated PBMCs were then either used fresh or cryopreserved at -140C. Triplicate wells were generally used for each culture condition.

Libraries were made using PCR. At the Johns Hopkins FTIC core, DNA from the cultured CD4+ T cells underwent TCR sequencing with the Oncomine TCR Beta short-read assay. Genomic DNA was extracted from the cultured CD4+ T cells with the QIAamp micro DNA kit. Oncomine TCR Beta libraries from cultured CD4+ T cells were pooled with unique dual indexes and sequenced on an Illumina iSeq 100. In the paper's pipeline: Non-productive sequences were removed, and CDR3s not starting with C, not ending with F or W, or shorter than 7 amino acids were discarded. Antigen-specific clonotypes were identified with the MANAFEST web application by comparing peptide-stimulated wells with reference and other culture wells. To be called positive, a clone needed an FDR below 0.05, an odds ratio above 5, and a productive frequency above 0.1% in at least two of three replicate wells. Cross-reactive clonotypes were defined as significantly expanded in both SARS-CoV-2 spike wells and at least one common cold coronavirus spike condition. Similarity between CDR3 sequences was evaluated in R version 3.6.1 using Levenshtein distances (stringdist) and unrooted phylogenetic trees (ape). TCRdb reprocessed the public reads (quality trimming at Q25 with fastp, clone calling with MiXCR) and kept in-frame beta chains. Each record represents a unique CDR3 protein, reported with the most common genes and DNA among its rows. The V and J calls and clone size come from TCRdb's table, not from the authors' own analysis. The sample table records around 19,000 distinct CDR3 sequences; under 45% of these occur just once. 6.3% of the sample rests with the top ten.

What the work shows at the level of the full study, not this receptor alone: Although the median number of SARS-CoV-2-reactive clonotypes went up from around 19 after infection to some 37 after vaccination, the increase was not significant. Among the post-vaccine SARS-CoV-2-reactive clones in convalescent patients, a median approximately 90% showed up only after vaccination, which suggests vaccine-specific priming. Only a relatively small number of convalescent patients were included in the study, and early timepoints following natural infection were not analyzed. Nearly all vaccine-specific clones in convalescent patients (304 of 307) were mono-reactive for SARS-CoV-2 spike rather than cross-reactive with common cold coronaviruses.

From the cysteine through the phenylalanine, the CDR3 covers 17 amino acids. The DNA shown is the 51-base CDR3, in frame from base 1. The germline V gene provides CDR1 SGHVS and CDR2 FQNEAQ. The V and J ends are trimmed by 0 bases and 3 bases, leaving 15 bases between them. This clonotype counts as medium-sized (0.01 to 0.1%). The antigen this receptor binds is unknown. No per-base quality is available; no much larger clone lies one base away. The TCR comes from a human donor who had recovered from COVID-19. Specimen: CD4+ T cells from blood, cultured in vitro, collected before SARS-CoV-2 vaccination. Rearrangement joined TRBV7-8 to TRBJ2-4; no D gene is confidently identified. The CDR3: CASSLALGPPSKNIQYF. The nucleotide sequence is TGTGCCAGCAGCTTAGCGTTGGGCCCCCCTAGCAAAAACATTCAGTACTTC. The entire variable domain, with the stretches around the CDR3 drawn from the reference TRBV7-8 and TRBJ2-4 proteins, is GAGVSQSPRYKVAKRGQDVALRCDPISGHVSLFWYQQALGQGPEFLTYFQNEAQLDKSGLPSDRFFAERPEGSVSTLKIQRTQQEDSAVYLCASSLALGPPSKNIQYFGAGTRLSVL.